What follows are 31 T cell receptor beta chains derived from one specimen sequenced in a study of blood T cell dynamics during melanoma immunotherapy (dated by TCRdb to 2020 to 2022). The sample's time point, from its label and the paper: week 3, after first cycle of checkpoint inhibitor. Library construction relied on the immunoSEQ multiplex PCR assay. TCRdb provides this immuneACCESS table in a form limited to in-frame rearrangements. Some clones are lacking; in checked studies, under half of them reflect an unresolved V gene, and why the rest are absent is not known. For this sample there are some 6,700 clones; roughly 84% appear just once. The ten biggest clones cover 33% of the sample. The sequences come from blood, collected from a patient treated with checkpoint blockade. All receptors come from a human donor with melanoma. Some clones in this sample may be carry-over from other donors' samples.

The genes are TRBV13 and TRBJ1-5; no firm D call. The ends were cut back, 5 bases at V and 1 base at J, with 9 bases in the middle. Germline V gene sequence: CDR1 PRHDT, CDR2 FYEKMQ (reference sequence). The CDR3 spans 14 residues. As DNA, the CDR3 is TGTGCCAGCAGCCTCGGACCAAGCAATCAGCCCCAGCATTTT. Protein: CASSLGPSNQPQHF.

This rearrangement joins TRBV11-2 to TRBJ1-2; 9 positions agree with TRBD1. Trimming removed 1 base from V and 4 bases from J; junction bases left unmatched: 7. The CDR3 totals 16 residues. Looked up from germline, CDR1 is SGHAT and CDR2 is FQNNGV. CDR3 protein: CASSLASRTGVYGYTF. CDR3 nucleotide sequence: TGTGCCAGCAGCTTAGCGTCTAGGACAGGGGTCTATGGCTACACCTTC.

V is TRBV5-5 and J is TRBJ2-1, with D possibly matching TRBD2 (6 bases). V was trimmed by 0 bases and J by 4 bases, leaving 8 bases between them. CDR1 and CDR2 from the germline V gene are SGHKS and YYEKEE (reference sequence). The CDR3 has 14 residues. The CDR3 is CASSLAGTYNEQFF. In DNA form, the CDR3 reads TGTGCCAGCAGCTTGGCCGGGACTTACAATGAGCAGTTCTTC.

The chain has TRBV29-1 and TRBJ2-1; the D gene could be TRBD1 or TRBD2 (5 bases each). This CDR3 has 14 amino acids. Between the trimmed V and J ends, which lost 5 bases and 1 base, there was a span of 12 bases. The germline V gene has CDR1 SQVTM and CDR2 ANQGSEA. CDR3 protein: CSVSLGASYNEQFF. CDR3 sequence (DNA): TGCAGCGTTTCCCTCGGGGCATCCTACAATGAGCAGTTCTTC.

V gene TRBV7-2 combines with J gene TRBJ2-5; 7 positions agree with TRBD2. The CDR3 is made up of 15 amino acids. Germline V lookup: CDR1 SGHTA, CDR2 FQGNSA. Germline trimming cut 5 bases from V and 1 base from J; bases unmatched to any gene: 7. This CDR3 is CASSPGLYAQETQYF. Written as DNA, the CDR3 is TGTGCCAGCAGCCCGGGACTATACGCCCAAGAGACCCAGTACTTC. Full variable domain (outside the CDR3, taken from reference TRBV7-2 and TRBJ2-5): GAGVSQSPSNKVTEKGKDVELRCDPISGHTALYWYRQSLGQGLEFLIYFQGNSAPDKSGLPSDRFSAERTGGSVSTLTIQRTQQEDSAVYLCASSPGLYAQETQYFGPGTRLLVL.

The chain is built from TRBV15 and TRBJ1-6; D call uncertain. Germline V CDR1 and CDR2: LNHNV, YYDKDF (reference sequence). The ends were cut back, 0 bases at V and 8 bases at J, with 11 bases in the middle. The CDR3 covers 15 residues. The CDR3 loop is CATSREGRMDSPLHF. The CDR3 DNA follows: TGTGCCACCAGCAGAGAGGGGAGAATGGATTCACCCCTCCACTTT.

This clone was seen more than once but under ten times. The chain couples TRBV28 to TRBJ2-7; 11 bases match TRBD2. The CDR3 has 15 residues. Germline V CDR1 and CDR2: MDHEN, SYDVKM. V shed 6 bases, J shed 7 bases, and the junction held 11 bases outside the gene matches. The CDR3, as DNA: TGTGCCAGCAGAGGAAGTAGCGGGAGGGCCGATGAGCAGTACTTC. Translated, it gives CASRGSSGRADEQYF.

In its sample, this clone was seen a few times. V gene TRBV19 combines with J gene TRBJ1-5, with 8 positions matching TRBD1. Germline V lookup: CDR1 LNHDA, CDR2 SQIVND (reference sequence). V lost 5 bases to trimming and J lost 3 bases; unmatched junction nucleotides: 9. This CDR3 comprises 16 residues. This CDR3 reads CASSDQGAGINQPQHF. DNA for the CDR3: TGTGCCAGTAGTGATCAGGGGGCGGGGATCAATCAGCCCCAGCATTTT.

This rearrangement joins TRBV5-4 to TRBJ2-7; the D is unclear. Germline assignment: CDR1 SGHNT and CDR2 YYREEE (reference sequence). CDR3 length equals 14 residues. The V end was cut by 0 bases, the J end by 0 bases, with 7 bases between. The CDR3 protein is CASSLEGFSYEQYF. The CDR3 DNA reads TGTGCCAGCAGCTTGGAGGGATTCTCCTACGAGCAGTACTTC. Full variable domain (missing parts from reference TRBV5-4 and TRBJ2-7): ETGVTQSPTHLIKTRGQQVTLRCSSQSGHNTVSWYQQALGQGPQFIFQYYREEENGRGNFPPRFSGLQFPNYSSELNVNALELDDSALYLCASSLEGFSYEQYFGPGTRLTVT.

This clone was observed once. The J gene is TRBJ2-1, the V gene TRBV7-9; 10 bases are shared with TRBD2. CDR1 is SEHNR and CDR2 is FQNEAQ in the germline V gene (reference sequence). Unmatched junction bases numbered 3, after V lost 0 bases and J lost 7 bases. This CDR3 region has 15 residues. The CDR3 DNA follows: TGTGCCAGCAGCTTAGCGCTAGCGGGGGTGAATGAGCAGTTCTTC. It specifies CASSLALAGVNEQFF.

CDR3 nucleotide sequence: TGTGCCAGCAGGCGGTCAGGGGAGAGTGGGGCCAACGTCCTGACTTTC. It translates to CASRRSGESGANVLTF. The V gene is TRBV27, the J gene TRBJ2-6; a weak D match, TRBD1 (6 bases). The CDR3 is made up of 16 amino acids. Between the trimmed V and J ends, which lost 6 bases and 3 bases, there was a span of 15 bases. The V gene's germline CDR1 is MNHEY and CDR2 SMNVEV (reference sequence). Full variable domain (remainder filled in from reference TRBV27 and TRBJ2-6): EAQVTQNPRYLITVTGKKLTVTCSQNMNHEYMSWYRQDPGLGLRQIYYSMNVEVTDKGDVPEGYKVSRKEKRNFPLILESPSPNQTSLYFCASRRSGESGANVLTFGAGSRLTVL.

This sequence joins TRBV5-1 and TRBJ2-2; D might be TRBD2 (7 bases). The CDR3 loop spans 14 amino acids. Germline loops: CDR1 SGHRS, CDR2 YFSETQ. The V end lost 5 bases, the J end lost 7 bases, and 15 bases lay between the germline ends. CDR3 sequence reads: CASSLAGASGELFF. The CDR3 DNA reads as TGCGCCAGCAGTCTGGCGGGGGCCAGCGGGGAGCTGTTTTTT.

The V gene is TRBV28, the J gene TRBJ2-1; the match to TRBD2 covers 7 bases. The junction had 8 bases not matched to a gene; V was cut back by 3 bases and J by 9 bases. The CDR3 runs to 14 residues. Germline values: CDR1 MDHEN, CDR2 SYDVKM. CDR3 in DNA: TGTGCCAGCAGTTTTCAGCGAGGCGGGGGTGAGCAGTTCTTC. It codes for CASSFQRGGGEQFF.

The J gene is TRBJ1-2, the V gene TRBV7-2; D unclear. V lost 1 base to trimming and J lost 3 bases, with 9 bases between them. Germline V gives CDR1 SGHTA, CDR2 FQGNSA. The CDR3 runs 14 residues. In DNA, the CDR3 is TGTGCCAGCAGCTTAGACTACAACGACTATGGCTACACCTTC. Protein sequence: CASSLDYNDYGYTF.

The chain employs TRBV6-5 and TRBJ2-7; TRBD1 aligns across 7 bases. The CDR3 runs to 14 residues. Germline values: CDR1 MNHEY, CDR2 SVGAGI. Germline trimming cut 8 bases from V and 1 base from J; bases unmatched to any gene: 8. CDR3 sequence (DNA): TGTGCCAGCTTTAGGCAGGGGGTATCCTACGAGCAGTACTTC. This translates into CASFRQGVSYEQYF.

The V and J genes are TRBV11-2 and TRBJ2-7; D may be TRBD1 or TRBD2 (5 bases each). Germline V lookup: CDR1 SGHAT, CDR2 FQNNGV. The V end lost 0 bases, the J end lost 1 base, and 7 bases lay between the germline ends. The CDR3 totals 14 residues. This chain's CDR3 is CASSLERGSYEQYF. Written as DNA, the CDR3 is TGTGCCAGCAGCTTAGAGAGGGGATCCTACGAGCAGTACTTC.

The V gene is TRBV5-4, the J gene TRBJ2-5; TRBD2 agrees at 8 bases. This CDR3 contains 15 residues. Germline loops: CDR1 SGHNT, CDR2 YYREEE (reference sequence). V lost 0 bases, J lost 1 base, and 2 bases stayed unmatched. The CDR3 DNA sequence: TGTGCCAGCAGCTTGGGGGGGACTAGCCAAGAGACCCAGTACTTC. This sequence encodes CASSLGGTSQETQYF. The full variable domain, with the rest looked up from reference TRBV5-4 and TRBJ2-5, is ETGVTQSPTHLIKTRGQQVTLRCSSQSGHNTVSWYQQALGQGPQFIFQYYREEENGRGNFPPRFSGLQFPNYSSELNVNALELDDSALYLCASSLGGTSQETQYFGPGTRLLVL.

The J gene is TRBJ1-4, the V gene TRBV5-4; D is uncertain. There are 14 residues in the CDR3. The V and J ends lost 2 bases and 7 bases respectively, with 12 bases between them. Germline V CDR1 and CDR2: SGHNT, YYREEE (reference sequence). CDR3 residues: CASSFPGGREKLFF. CDR3 in DNA: TGTGCCAGCAGCTTCCCCGGAGGCCGTGAAAAACTGTTTTTT.

V gene TRBV5-4 combines with J gene TRBJ2-1, with 11 bases fitting TRBD2. This CDR3 is built from 14 residues. Germline-derived CDR1 and CDR2 are SGHNT and YYREEE (reference sequence). V shed 0 bases and J 8 bases; nucleotides not matched to a gene: 1. The CDR3 protein is CASSLELAGDEQFF. The DNA for the CDR3 is TGTGCCAGCAGCTTGGAACTAGCGGGGGATGAGCAGTTCTTC.

The V and J genes are TRBV5-6 and TRBJ1-2; 7 nucleotides line up with TRBD1. CDR3 length: 13 amino acids. CDR1 SGHDT and CDR2 YYEEEE come from the germline V gene. With V trimmed by 3 bases and J by 2 bases, 1 base remained unmatched. DNA for the CDR3: TGTGCCAGCAGCTCGGGACAGAACTATGGCTACACCTTC. This sequence encodes CASSSGQNYGYTF.

The chain combines TRBV19 with TRBJ2-3; 8 nucleotides agree with TRBD1. The germline V gene encodes CDR1 LNHDA and CDR2 SQIVND (reference sequence). This CDR3 has 14 residues. V lost 9 bases, J lost 3 bases, and 8 bases stayed unmatched. The chain's CDR3 is CASRPGQATDTQYF. In DNA, the CDR3 is TGTGCCAGCCGACCGGGACAGGCTACAGATACGCAGTATTTT.

V usage is TRBV7-2 and J usage is TRBJ2-1; TRBD2 matches at 8 bases. The V and J ends lost 3 bases and 4 bases, in that order; junction bases with no gene match: 11. This CDR3 region has 17 residues. Germline CDR1 and CDR2: SGHTA and FQGNSA. CDR3 in amino acids: CASSFQGGGPPYNEQFF. CDR3 nucleotide sequence: TGTGCCAGCAGCTTTCAAGGCGGGGGGCCTCCGTACAATGAGCAGTTCTTC. The entire variable domain, with the rest obtained from reference TRBV7-2 and TRBJ2-1, is as follows: GAGVSQSPSNKVTEKGKDVELRCDPISGHTALYWYRQSLGQGLEFLIYFQGNSAPDKSGLPSDRFSAERTGGSVSTLTIQRTQQEDSAVYLCASSFQGGGPPYNEQFFGPGTRLTVL.

The chain combines TRBV28 with TRBJ1-5; 7 bases match TRBD1. Per germline, CDR1 MDHEN and CDR2 SYDVKM. Trimming removed 5 bases from V and 4 bases from J; junction bases left unmatched: 8. This CDR3 spans 15 amino acids. The CDR3 is CASSQQGMVNQPQHF. CDR3 DNA sequence: TGTGCCAGCAGTCAACAGGGGATGGTTAATCAGCCCCAGCATTTT.

The chain employs TRBV11-2 and TRBJ1-1, with 9 nucleotides matching TRBD1. V shed 4 bases and J 3 bases; nucleotides not matched to a gene: 0. Germline V gene sequence: CDR1 SGHAT, CDR2 FQNNGV. This CDR3 contains 13 residues. The CDR3, as DNA: TGTGCCAGCAGCTGGGACAGGGACACTGAAGCTTTCTTT. Encoded protein: CASSWDRDTEAFF.

This clone was seen just once. The gene calls are TRBV9 and TRBJ2-2; no definite D call. The CDR3 length is 16 residues. Deletions cut 3 bases from V and 2 bases from J, with 14 bases between. Germline lookup yields CDR1 SGDLS and CDR2 YYNGEE. The CDR3 coding sequence is TGTGCCAGCAGCGGAAGGACGCTAGGAAACACCGGGGAGCTGTTTTTT. This sequence encodes CASSGRTLGNTGELFF.

This chain links TRBV13 with TRBJ2-7; D gene unclear. V lost 5 bases and J 2 bases, leaving 19 bases between the germline ends. The germline V gene encodes CDR1 PRHDT and CDR2 FYEKMQ (reference sequence). The CDR3 is 16 amino acids. Here the CDR3 reads CASSQGLTTSPYEQYF. CDR3 in DNA: TGTGCCAGCAGCCAAGGGCTTACAACCTCCCCCTACGAGCAGTACTTC.

This rearrangement joins TRBV5-1 to TRBJ1-6; the match to TRBD1 covers 8 bases. Trimming cost V 6 bases and J 4 bases; bases outside gene matches: 12. Germline V gene lookup returns CDR1 SGHRS and CDR2 YFSETQ. The CDR3 is 17 amino acids. CDR3 in amino acids: CASTVGGTGDYNSPLHF. In DNA, the CDR3 is TGCGCCAGCACTGTTGGGGGGACAGGCGATTATAATTCACCCCTCCACTTT.

This clone was counted between two and nine times. V usage is TRBV6-1 and J usage is TRBJ1-5; D gene uncertain. In germline, CDR1 is MNHNS, CDR2 SASEGT. Trimming shortened V by 7 bases and J by 9 bases, and 13 bases separated the two germline ends. CDR3 length: 12 residues. Here the CDR3 reads CASTDRFGPQHF. DNA of the CDR3: TGTGCCAGCACCGACCGGTTCGGGCCCCAGCATTTT.

The chain joins TRBV10-1 to TRBJ2-5; D is ambiguous. Germline lookup yields CDR1 WNHNN and CDR2 SYGVQD (reference sequence). Trimming took off 10 bases at V and 1 base at J, with 16 bases between the two ends. This CDR3 comprises 14 residues. CDR3 in amino acids: CATIGIRLQETQYF. CDR3 coding DNA: TGCGCCACTATTGGAATCCGGCTCCAAGAGACCCAGTACTTC.

This chain connects TRBV5-6 to TRBJ2-7; 11 nucleotides agree with TRBD1. Germline CDR1 is SGHDT and CDR2 is YYEEEE. CDR3 length: 14 amino acids. The V segment lost 4 bases and the J segment 9 bases; nucleotides outside the gene matches: 9. The CDR3 DNA reads as TGTGCCAGCAGCCGGACAGGGGGCGCATTCGGGCAGTACTTC. It translates to CASSRTGGAFGQYF.

The chain employs TRBV5-4 and TRBJ2-1; D possibly matches TRBD1 or TRBD2 (5 bases each). Germline assignment: CDR1 SGHNT and CDR2 YYREEE (reference sequence). There are 15 residues in the CDR3. Trimming removed 1 base from V and 5 bases from J, with 13 bases in between. CDR3 sequence reads: CASSLSRGAHNEQFF. CDR3 DNA sequence: TGTGCCAGCAGCTTGTCGAGGGGCGCCCACAATGAGCAGTTCTTC.